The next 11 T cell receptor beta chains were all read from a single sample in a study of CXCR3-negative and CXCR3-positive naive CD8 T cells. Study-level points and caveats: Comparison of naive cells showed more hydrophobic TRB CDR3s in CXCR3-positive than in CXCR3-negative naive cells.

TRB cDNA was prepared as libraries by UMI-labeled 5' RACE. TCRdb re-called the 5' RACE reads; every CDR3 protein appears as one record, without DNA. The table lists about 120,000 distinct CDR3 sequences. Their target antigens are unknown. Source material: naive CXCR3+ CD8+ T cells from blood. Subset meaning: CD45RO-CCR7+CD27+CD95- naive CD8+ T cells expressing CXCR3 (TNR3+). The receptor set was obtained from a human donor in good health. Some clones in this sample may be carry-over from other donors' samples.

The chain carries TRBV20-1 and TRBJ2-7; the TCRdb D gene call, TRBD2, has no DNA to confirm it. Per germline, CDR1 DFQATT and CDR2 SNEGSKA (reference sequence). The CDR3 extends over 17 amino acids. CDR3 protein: CSALAGTSGRETYEQYF.

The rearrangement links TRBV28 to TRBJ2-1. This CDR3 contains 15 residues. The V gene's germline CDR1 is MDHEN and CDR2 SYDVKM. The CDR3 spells CASSLDASSYNEQFF.

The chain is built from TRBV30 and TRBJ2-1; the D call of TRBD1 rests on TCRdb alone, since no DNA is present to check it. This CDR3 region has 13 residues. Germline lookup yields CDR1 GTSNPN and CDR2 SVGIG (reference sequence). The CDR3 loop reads CAWSKGLGGEQFF.

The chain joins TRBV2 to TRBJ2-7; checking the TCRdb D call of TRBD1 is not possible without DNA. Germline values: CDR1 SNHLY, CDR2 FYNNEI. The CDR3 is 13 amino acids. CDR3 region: CARARDISYEQYF.

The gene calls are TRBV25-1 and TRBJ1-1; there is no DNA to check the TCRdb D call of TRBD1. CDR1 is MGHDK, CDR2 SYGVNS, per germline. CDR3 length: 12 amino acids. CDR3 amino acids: CASTGGQIEAFF.

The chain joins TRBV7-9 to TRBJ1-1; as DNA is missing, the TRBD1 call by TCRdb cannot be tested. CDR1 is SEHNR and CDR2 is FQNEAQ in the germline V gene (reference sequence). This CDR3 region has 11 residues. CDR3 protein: CASSAGGIAFF.

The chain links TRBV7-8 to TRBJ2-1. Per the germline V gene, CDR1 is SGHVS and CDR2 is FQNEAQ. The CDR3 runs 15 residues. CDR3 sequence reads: CASSEYRPSYNEQFF. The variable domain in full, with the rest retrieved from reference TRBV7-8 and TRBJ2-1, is GAGVSQSPRYKVAKRGQDVALRCDPISGHVSLFWYQQALGQGPEFLTYFQNEAQLDKSGLPSDRFFAERPEGSVSTLKIQRTQQEDSAVYLCASSEYRPSYNEQFFGPGTRLTVL.

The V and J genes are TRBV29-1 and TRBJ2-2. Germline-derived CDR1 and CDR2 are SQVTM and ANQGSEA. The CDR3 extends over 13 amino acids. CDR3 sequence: CSVVWSNTGELFF.

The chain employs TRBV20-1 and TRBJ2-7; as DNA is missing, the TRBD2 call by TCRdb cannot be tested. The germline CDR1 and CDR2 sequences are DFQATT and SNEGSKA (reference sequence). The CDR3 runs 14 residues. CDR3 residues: CSARLSSGRYEQYF.

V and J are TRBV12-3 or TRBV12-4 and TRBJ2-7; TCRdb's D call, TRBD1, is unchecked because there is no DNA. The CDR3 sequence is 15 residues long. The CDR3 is CASRPGQASSYEQYF.

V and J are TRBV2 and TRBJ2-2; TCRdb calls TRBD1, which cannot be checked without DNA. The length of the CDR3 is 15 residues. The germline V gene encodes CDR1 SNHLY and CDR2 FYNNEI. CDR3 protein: CASSEETGGPGELFF.